The present entry profiles one TCR beta chain with its context. What antigen it recognizes has not been identified. No per-base quality is available; no much larger clone lies one base away. Using the deep immunoSEQ assay, TCR CDR3 regions were amplified from genomic DNA by multiplex PCR. For each cell subset, the extracted genomic DNA was distributed evenly across all wells of several immunoSEQ 96-well plates, and each plate served as one replicate. For sorted subsets, approximately 210 ng of genomic DNA, equivalent to 25,000 to 35,000 T cell genomes, went into each replicate PCR. Purified libraries were quantified with a Qubit 3.0 fluorometer, sized on a Bioanalyzer 2100, and re-quantified with the KAPA Library Quantification kit. Every immunoSEQ 96-well plate was sequenced on a dedicated single-read 150-cycle Illumina NextSeq 550 flow cell. Regarding the original processing steps: Because the immunoSEQ output held only junctional sequences and lacked quality scores, the filtering could not match the filtering applied to full-length reads. Sequences were annotated with PyIR, a Python wrapper for IgBLAST v1.9, using IMGT germline references to assign V/J genes and CDR3. Reads with weak V/J assignments (E-value above 1e-6), missing CDR3, stop codons, out-of-frame junctions, or ambiguous translated residues were removed. A V3J clonotype was defined by an identical inferred V gene, J gene, and CDR3 amino acid sequence. To compute the percentage overlap between repertoires, the number of shared unique clonotypes was divided by the size of the smaller repertoire. Three approaches were used to assess repertoire richness: RTK rarefaction, the Chao1 estimator, and Recon v2.1 estimates of unobserved clonotypes. OLGA was used to compute generation probabilities for all TCRbeta clonotypes that the gDNA method yielded from a few donors. Entries here come from immuneACCESS through TCRdb and include only in-frame sequences with V and J called. Some clones fail to appear in such tables; in the studies checked, an unresolved V gene covers under half of the shortfall, and the cause of the remainder is unknown. The V and J calls and clone size were taken over from that table, and D and trimming were inferred from the DNA. The sample table holds roughly 660,000 clones, of which about 90% were seen once. The top ten clonotypes cover 34% of the sample.

These data originate in a study of shared clonotypes between healthy human individuals (dated by TCRdb to about 2020). Background on the whole study: A few men and two women, aged 18 to 49 years, made up the cohort. For each donor, CD4 naive and CD4 memory were each run on three plates, CD8 naive on two plates, and CD8 memory on one plate. Blood TCR repertoires of a handful of healthy adults were deeply sequenced to estimate repertoire size and the extent of clonotype sharing between individuals. Different laboratories and diverse techniques were used to prepare libraries and sequence TCR repertoires, to increase sequencing depth and limit assay-specific biases. Leukapheresis yielded between about 0.9 and 10 billion PBMCs per donor.

The donors were healthy, HIV-negative adults who had no recently reported acute infections or vaccinations. Every donor was a Caucasian adult residing in Nashville, Tennessee, USA. CD8 memory samples consisted of magnetically selected CD45RO+ cells combined with CCR7-negative CD45RA+ effector memory (TemRA) cells. Blood was obtained by leukapheresis, after which PBMCs were separated by Ficoll-Histopaque density gradient centrifugation and cryopreserved in liquid nitrogen vapor phase. Analytical flow cytometry was used to check the purity and quantity of every magnetically sorted T cell population. From each sorted fraction, genomic DNA was isolated and quantified by UV absorbance on a Nanodrop 2000c. CDR1 MNHNS and CDR2 SASEGT were looked up in the germline V gene. The germline V end is reduced by 7 bases and the J end by 6 bases; junction bases left unmatched: 5. The CDR3 runs 13 amino acids, cysteine and phenylalanine included. The sequence is cut down to CDR3 DNA, 39 bases in frame from base 1.

What the authors observed across the whole study: Larger estimated clonotype richness was generally found for naive subsets than for memory subsets. The genetic and exposure-history diversity represented was limited by the small number of donors. Rarefaction of sorted-subset datasets indicated incomplete sequencing despite the large sequencing depth. About 5% of naive CD4, 3.5% of naive CD8, around 2.3% of memory CD4, and 0.4% of memory CD8 clonotypes were shared across several donors. Compared with non-shared clonotypes, clonotypes shared by all four sorted-subset donors had higher generation probabilities. Pairwise subsampling led to the expectation that sequencing depth would affect the degree of clonotype sharing among donors. Sampling was restricted to blood, and TCR repertoires in tissues likely differ from the TCR repertoires found in blood.

The sample comprised memory CD8+ T cells from PBMCs. The cell subset or site label here, explained by the study, means: CD45RO+ cells pooled with CCR7-negative TemRA cells. The rearrangement combines TRBV6-1 with TRBJ1-2; 10 bases in between match TRBD1. The receptor's source is a man between 18 and 29 years old in good health. Some clones in this sample may be carry-over from other donors' samples. Here is the DNA: TGTGCCAGCAAGACCGGGACAGGGGATGGCTACACCTTC. Translation gives CASKTGTGDGYTF.